This T cell receptor beta chain was sequenced for a study of radiation and T cells in renal cell carcinoma (dated by TCRdb to the early 2020s). As for the study more broadly: Samples were obtained from a clinical trial, in which 15 Gy stereotactic body radiation therapy was delivered to primary renal cell carcinomas and nephrectomy was performed 4 weeks later. TCR beta sequencing covered some 55 samples in total, comprising around 26 tumors and roughly 27 peripheral blood samples. A total of 4,016,671 unique CDR3 nucleotide sequences, encoding roughly 2.7 million unique CDR3 amino acid sequences, were found across all 50 or so samples. The research as a whole found: Because pretreatment tumor biopsies were not available, the study could not determine whether clonotypes were already present within the tumor at baseline. Blood repertoire dynamics were not followed beyond 4 weeks after treatment. The single-armed trial design could not address effects of radiation dose or scheduling on the TCR repertoire. In blood, the top tumor clonotypes increased between baseline and 2 weeks post-radiation and then shrank by 4 weeks, which suggests that tumor-resident clones expanded only transiently.

As for this clone: The antigen it recognizes is unknown. Base quality data are lacking; no much larger clone is found one base away.

The time point label, read with the paper, signifies: blood 2 weeks post-SBRT. The sample's treatment or condition label, in plain terms: 15 Gy SBRT to primary tumor, nephrectomy 4 weeks later. To follow tumor-enriched clonotypes, serial peripheral blood was collected from radiation-treated patients at baseline and at 2 weeks and 4 weeks after SBRT. Renal cell carcinoma with clear cell pathology was present in all patients. The QIAamp DNA Blood Mini Kit (Qiagen) was used to prepare genomic DNA for TCR sequencing. Only samples passing all quality control checks were included in the analyses. Taken from the germline V gene (reference sequence), the CDR1 and CDR2 loops are LNHDA and SQIVND. Compared with germline, V lacks 9 bases and J lacks 4 bases; bases without a gene match: 1. Counted from cysteine to phenylalanine, this CDR3 has 12 amino acids. Only the CDR3 region is kept as DNA, spanning 36 bases read in frame from base 1.

Following the manufacturer's recommendations, the immunoSEQ kit was used to generate TCR beta libraries from genomic DNA. To prepare the libraries, a first multiplex PCR with proprietary primers was run, followed by a second PCR that added unique barcodes, and a bead cleanup was done after each round. A kit-provided positive control reaction and a negative control reaction were included in every sample batch. The final libraries were assessed on an Agilent 4200 TapeStation D1000 ScreenTape, pooled by volume, and quantified by qPCR. Sequencing was performed on an Illumina NextSeq500 with a MidOutput 150-cycle cartridge, and 156 Read1 and 15 Index1 cycles were run with kit custom primers. The pooled library was loaded at 0.8 to 1 pM with a roughly 20% PhiX control spike-in. Per the source publication's procedure: The vendor-processed data were analyzed in R, and a clonotype was defined as all T cells that share the same CDR3 nucleotide sequence. In the clone abundance analyses, frequencies in each sample were normalized to that sample's 10,000 most abundant clones. Public T cell clones, which averaged fewer than five per sample, were excluded before analysis. Tumor-enriched and baseline blood-enriched clonotypes were defined by at least a 32-fold difference in abundance between compartments. A beta-binomial differential abundance model was used to identify clonotypes that expanded or contracted between blood time points. Similarity between tumor and blood repertoires was quantified using the Baroni-Urbani and Buser coefficient, and groups were compared with two-tailed Wilcoxon tests in R. The clones in this table, taken by TCRdb from immuneACCESS, are in-frame only. Not every clone is retained; where verified, under half of the shortfall comes from an unresolved V gene, and the cause of the rest is unknown. V, J and clone size were drawn from that table, and D and trimming were deduced from the DNA. The sample table lists some 120,000 clones, around 82% of them with a count of one. The ten most abundant clones make up roughly 5.9% of the sample.

The sequence joins TRBV19 to TRBJ2-1; the junction holds 9 bases that match TRBD1. The source was blood, collected from a patient whose treatment included radiotherapy and nephrectomy. This clonotype originated in a man between 45 and 60 years old with renal cell carcinoma. The nucleotide sequence reads TGTGCCAGCGGGACAGGGTACAATGAGCAGTTCTTC. Translated, it reads CASGTGYNEQFF.